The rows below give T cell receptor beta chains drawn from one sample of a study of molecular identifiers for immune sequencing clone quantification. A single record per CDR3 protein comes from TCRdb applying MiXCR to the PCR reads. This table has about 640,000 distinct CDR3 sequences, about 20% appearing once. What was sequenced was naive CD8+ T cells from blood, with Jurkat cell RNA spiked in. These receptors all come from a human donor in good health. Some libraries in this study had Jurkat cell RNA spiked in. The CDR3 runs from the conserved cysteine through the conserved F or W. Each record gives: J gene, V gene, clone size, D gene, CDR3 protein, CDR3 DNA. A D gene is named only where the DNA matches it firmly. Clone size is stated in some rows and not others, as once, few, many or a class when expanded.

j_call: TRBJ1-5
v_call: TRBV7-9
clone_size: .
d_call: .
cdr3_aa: CASSLDAPDTNQPQHF
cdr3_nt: TGTGCCAGCAGCTTAGACGCCCCTGACACAAATCAGCCCCAGCATTTT

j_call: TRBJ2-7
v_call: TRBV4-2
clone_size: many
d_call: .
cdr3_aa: CASSQEVGGKGYEQYF
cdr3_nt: TGTGCCAGCAGCCAAGAAGTTGGCGGGAAGGGCTACGAGCAGTACTTC

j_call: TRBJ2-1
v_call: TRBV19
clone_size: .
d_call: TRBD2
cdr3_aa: CASLGTSGTKAGVPGQFF
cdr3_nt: TGTGCCAGTTTAGGTACCTCTGGGACTAAAGCGGGGGTCCCGGGGCAGTTCTTC

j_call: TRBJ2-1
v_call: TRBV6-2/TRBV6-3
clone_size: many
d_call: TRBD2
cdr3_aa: CASSLRPGAGGYNEQFF
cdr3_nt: TGTGCCAGCAGTCTCCGGCCCGGGGCGGGGGGCTACAATGAGCAGTTCTTC

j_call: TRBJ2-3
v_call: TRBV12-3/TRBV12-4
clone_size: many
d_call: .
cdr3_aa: CASSLAGPDTQYF
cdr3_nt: TGTGCCAGCAGCTTAGCTGGGCCAGATACGCAGTATTTT

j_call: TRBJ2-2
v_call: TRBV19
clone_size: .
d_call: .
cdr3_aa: CASSIDEESTNTGELFF
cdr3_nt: TGTGCCAGTAGTATAGATGAGGAGAGTACCAACACCGGGGAGCTGTTTTTT

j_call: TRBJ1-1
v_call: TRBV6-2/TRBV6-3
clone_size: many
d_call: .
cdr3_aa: CASRPDRTLEAFF
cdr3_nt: TGTGCCAGCAGGCCGGACAGAACCCTTGAAGCTTTCTTT

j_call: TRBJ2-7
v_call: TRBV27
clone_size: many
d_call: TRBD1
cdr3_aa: CASSVGTGVEQYF
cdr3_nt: TGTGCCAGCAGTGTCGGGACAGGGGTTGAGCAGTACTTC

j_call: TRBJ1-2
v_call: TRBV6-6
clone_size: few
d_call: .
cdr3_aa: CASTRSTDTVNYGYTF
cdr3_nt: TGTGCCAGCACTCGATCAACGGACACAGTTAACTATGGCTACACCTTC

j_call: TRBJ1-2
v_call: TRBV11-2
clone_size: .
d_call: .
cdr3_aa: CASSPLSRGGYGYTF
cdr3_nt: TGTGCCAGCAGCCCCCTGTCCCGGGGCGGCTATGGCTACACCTTC

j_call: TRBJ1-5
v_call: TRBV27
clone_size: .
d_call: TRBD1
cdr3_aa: CASSFTGGVQPQHF
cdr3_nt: TGTGCCAGCAGTTTCACAGGGGGCGTACAGCCCCAGCATTTT

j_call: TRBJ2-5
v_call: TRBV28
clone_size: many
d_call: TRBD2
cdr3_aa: CASSPGSGKETQYF
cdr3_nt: TGTGCCAGCAGTCCAGGTAGCGGGAAAGAGACCCAGTACTTC